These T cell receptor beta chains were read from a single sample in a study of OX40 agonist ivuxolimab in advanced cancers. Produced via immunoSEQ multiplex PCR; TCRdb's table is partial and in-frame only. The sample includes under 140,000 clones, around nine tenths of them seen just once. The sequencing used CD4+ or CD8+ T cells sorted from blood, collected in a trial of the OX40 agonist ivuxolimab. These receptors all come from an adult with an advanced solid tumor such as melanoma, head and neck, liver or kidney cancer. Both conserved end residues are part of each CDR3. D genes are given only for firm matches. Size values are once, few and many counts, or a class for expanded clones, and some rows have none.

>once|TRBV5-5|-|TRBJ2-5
TGTGCCAGCAGCTTGGCTTCCCAAGAGACCCAGTACTTC
CASSLASQETQYF
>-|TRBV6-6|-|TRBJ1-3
TGTGCCAGCACCCCCGGCGGGGGTTACACCATATATTTT
CASTPGGGYTIYF
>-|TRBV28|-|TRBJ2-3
TGTGCCACCCGACCTTGGGGAATCCGGGGCACAGATACGCAGTATTTT
CATRPWGIRGTDTQYF
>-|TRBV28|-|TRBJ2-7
TGCCTAGTAGAAGGTTCCTACGAGCAGTACTTC
CLVEGSYEQYF
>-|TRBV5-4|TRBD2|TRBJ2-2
TGTGCCAGCAGCTTGGGACTAGCGGAGAACACCGGGGAGCTGTTTTTT
CASSLGLAENTGELFF
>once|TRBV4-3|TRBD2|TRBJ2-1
TGCGCCAGCAGCGAGATGACTAGCACTCCCAATGAGCAGTTCTTC
CASSEMTSTPNEQFF
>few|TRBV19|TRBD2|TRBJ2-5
TGTGCCAGTAGTATAGAACTCCGGCGGGAGACCTTAGAGACCCAGTACTTC
CASSIELRRETLETQYF
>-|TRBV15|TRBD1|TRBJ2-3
TGTGCCACCAGCAGAGATCTACGGACAGGGGTTCGAACAGATACGCAGTATTTT
CATSRDLRTGVRTDTQYF
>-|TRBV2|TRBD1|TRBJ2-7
TGTGCCAGCACGACCCCCTCCGGGACAGGGGATGAGCAGTACTTC
CASTTPSGTGDEQYF
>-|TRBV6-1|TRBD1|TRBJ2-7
TGTGCCAGCAGTGAAGCAACAACAGGGGGCTTTGGATACGAGCAGTACTTC
CASSEATTGGFGYEQYF
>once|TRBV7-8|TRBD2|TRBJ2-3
TGTGCCAGCAGCTCGACTAGCGGGAGGGAAGATACGCAGTATTTT
CASSSTSGREDTQYF
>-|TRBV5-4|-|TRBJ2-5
TGTGCCAGCAGCTTGGGGCTTGGGGGCGTAAAAACGGAGACCCAGTACTTC
CASSLGLGGVKTETQYF
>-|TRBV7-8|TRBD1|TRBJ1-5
TGTGCCAGCAGCACCCGACAGGGCTACAATCAGCCCCAGCATTTT
CASSTRQGYNQPQHF
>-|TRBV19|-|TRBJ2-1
TGTGCCAGTAGTATAGCTGAGGGAATACAAGGTGAGCAGTTCTTC
CASSIAEGIQGEQFF
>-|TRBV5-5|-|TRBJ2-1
TGTGCCAGCAGCCATGCCTCAGGGAGAGGTGAGCAGTTCTTC
CASSHASGRGEQFF
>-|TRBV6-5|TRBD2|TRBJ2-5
TGTGCCAGCAGGTATCGGAGGGAGGGAGAGACCCAGTACTTC
CASRYRREGETQYF
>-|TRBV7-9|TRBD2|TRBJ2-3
TGTGCCAGCAGCATCGGACTAGCGATCAGTACGCAGTATTTT
CASSIGLAISTQYF
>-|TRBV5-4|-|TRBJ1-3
TGTGCCAGCAGCTTGGACATCATCTCTGGAAACACCATATATTTT
CASSLDIISGNTIYF
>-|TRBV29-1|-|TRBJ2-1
TGCAGCGGCTCGGGACTCGGCTCCTACAATGAGCAGTTCTTC
CSGSGLGSYNEQFF
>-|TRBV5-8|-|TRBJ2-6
TGTGCCAGCAGTTTCGGGGGAGGTGGGGCCAACGTCCTGACTTTC
CASSFGGGGANVLTF
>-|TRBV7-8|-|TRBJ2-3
TGTGCCAGCAGCTTAGGGGCGGGATCTCCCTCCACAGATACGCAGTATTTT
CASSLGAGSPSTDTQYF
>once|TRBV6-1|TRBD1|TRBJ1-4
TGTGCCAGCAGGATCGGGACAGCTAATGAAAAACTGTTTTTT
CASRIGTANEKLFF
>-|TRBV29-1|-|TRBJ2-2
TGCAGCGTTGCTGGCGCCGCGAACACCGGGGAGCTGTTTTTT
CSVAGAANTGELFF
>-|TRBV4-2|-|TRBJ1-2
TGTGCCAGCAGCCAAGATCTTGGGGGCCTAGGCTACACCTTC
CASSQDLGGLGYTF
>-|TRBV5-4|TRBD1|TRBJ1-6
TGTGCCAGCAGCTCCAGGGGGGCAGGGTCAATCGATTCACCCCTCCACTTT
CASSSRGAGSIDSPLHF
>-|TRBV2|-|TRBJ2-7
TGTGCCAGCAGTGGGACAGTGACCTCGTACGAGCAGTACTTC
CASSGTVTSYEQYF
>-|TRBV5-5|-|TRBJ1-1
TGTGCCAGCAGCTTGGCCGTAAACGGTGAAGCTTTCTTT
CASSLAVNGEAFF
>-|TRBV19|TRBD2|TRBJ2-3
TGTGCCAGTAGTAGGACTAGCGGGACCACAGATACGCAGTATTTT
CASSRTSGTTDTQYF
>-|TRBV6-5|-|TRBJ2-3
TGTGCCAGCAGGATAACCCCAAACACCAATCAGCCCCAGTATTTT
CASRITPNTNQPQYF
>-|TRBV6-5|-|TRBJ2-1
TGTGCCACTTCGGGAAACAATGAGCAGTTCTTC
CATSGNNEQFF
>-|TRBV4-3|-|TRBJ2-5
TGCGCCAGCAGCCCCCGGGCAGAGGGGACCCAGTACTTC
CASSPRAEGTQYF
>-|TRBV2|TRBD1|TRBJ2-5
TGTGCCAGCAGTGACAGGGGGCCGGGGGCCCAGTACTTC
CASSDRGPGAQYF
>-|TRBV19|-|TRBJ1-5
TGTGCCAGTAGTATACCCCGGCAGGCAGGGCAGCCCCAGCATTTT
CASSIPRQAGQPQHF
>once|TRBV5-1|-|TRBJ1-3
TGCGCCAGCAGCTCGGACGGAACCTCTGGAAACACCATATATTTT
CASSSDGTSGNTIYF
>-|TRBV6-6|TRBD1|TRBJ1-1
TGTGCCAGCAGGGACAGGGAACAAATGAACACTGAAGCTTTCTTT
CASRDREQMNTEAFF
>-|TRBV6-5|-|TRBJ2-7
TGTGCCAGCAGTTACAGGAGAGGAGAGCAGTACTTC
CASSYRRGEQYF
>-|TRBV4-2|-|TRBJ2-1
TGTGCCAGCAGCCAAGAGCAGACAGCGCAGTTCTTC
CASSQEQTAQFF
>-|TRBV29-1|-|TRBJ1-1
TGCAGCGTTGAAGAACAGACGAACACTGAAGCTTTCTTT
CSVEEQTNTEAFF
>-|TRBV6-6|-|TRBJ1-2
TGTGCCAGCAGTCACGCCGGAGGCTACACCTTC
CASSHAGGYTF
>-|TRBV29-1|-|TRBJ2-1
TGCAGCGTTGTAGGCGGAGGTGCCCCGGTGGAGCAGTTCTTC
CSVVGGGAPVEQFF
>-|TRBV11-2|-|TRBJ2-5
TGTGCCAGCAGCTTATCCCTACGCGGGATAGAGACCCAGTACTTC
CASSLSLRGIETQYF
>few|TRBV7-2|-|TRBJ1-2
TGTGCCAGCAGCTTAGGGGGGCGCGGTTATGATGGCTACACCTTC
CASSLGGRGYDGYTF
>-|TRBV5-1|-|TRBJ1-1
TGCGCCAGCCAAGACCTCGCCCATGAAGCTTTCTTT
CASQDLAHEAFF
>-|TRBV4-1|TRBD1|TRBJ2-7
TGCGCCAGCAGCCAAGATCAAAGGGGACAGGGCTCCTACGAGCAGTACTTC
CASSQDQRGQGSYEQYF
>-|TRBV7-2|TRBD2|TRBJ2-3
TGTGCCAGCAGCTTAGATGGGACTAGTAATGGGGGAGATACGCAGTATTTT
CASSLDGTSNGGDTQYF
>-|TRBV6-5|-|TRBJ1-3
TGTGCCAGCAGCCCATCTGGAGGCTCTGGAAACACCATATATTTT
CASSPSGGSGNTIYF
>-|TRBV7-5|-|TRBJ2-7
TGTGCCAGAAGCTCCAGACAGTACTCCCCCTACGAGCAGTACTTC
CARSSRQYSPYEQYF
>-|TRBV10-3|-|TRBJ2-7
TGTGCCATCAAAGACCCCACTGCCTCTCCTACCTACGAGCAGTACTTC
CAIKDPTASPTYEQYF
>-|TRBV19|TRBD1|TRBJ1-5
TGTGCCAGTAGTCTCCTGGGGACAGCGTATGACAATAGCAATCAGCCCCAGCATTTT
CASSLLGTAYDNSNQPQHF
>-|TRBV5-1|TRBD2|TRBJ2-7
TGCGCCAGCAGCTTGAGGAATGGGCTAGCGGATTCCTACGAGCAGTACTTC
CASSLRNGLADSYEQYF
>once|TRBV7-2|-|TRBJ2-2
TGTGCCAGCAGCCTATTATACAGGGTTGGGACCGGGGAGCTGTTTTTT
CASSLLYRVGTGELFF